This T cell receptor beta chain derives from a study of technical replicates of blood from several donors listed by TCRdb under 2017. V is reduced by 0 bases and J by 5 bases, leaving a spacing of 9 bases between them. Measured from the cysteine to the phenylalanine, the CDR3 is 14 residues long. Solely the CDR3 DNA is kept, with 42 bases framed from the first base. The germline V gene (reference sequence) gives CDR1 as SEHNR and CDR2 as FQNEAQ. Notes on this clone: The specificity of this receptor is unknown. Base qualities were left out, and no much larger clone turns up one base away.

Library creation used the immunoSEQ multiplex PCR assay. TCRdb provides this immuneACCESS table in a form limited to in-frame rearrangements. Some clones are lacking; in checked studies, under half of them reflect an unresolved V gene, and why the rest are absent is not known. Across this sample there are about 76,000 clones, with around nine tenths seen only once. Approximately 0.25% of the sample goes to the ten largest clones. This chain is built from TRBV7-9 and TRBJ2-3; TRBD1 could be the D gene, as 6 bases match. Sequenced material: T cells isolated from PBMCs. The TCR sequence derives from a human donor in good health. The nucleotide sequence is given as TGTGCCAGCAGCTTAGCAGGACAGCTAGATACGCAGTATTTT. It is translated as CASSLAGQLDTQYF.